This note documents a single TCR beta chain sequence. What it recognizes is unknown. Unmatched junction bases numbered 3, after V lost 0 bases and J lost 4 bases. From germline, CDR1 is SGHRS and CDR2 YFSETQ. The CDR3 spans 16 residues. The tumor samples were collected prior to definitive surgery or chemotherapy. Some clones are missing from TCRdb's copy, which holds only in-frame ones; the method was immunoSEQ multiplex PCR. The data show about 6,200 clones, around 75% seen once. This sample was included in a study of high-grade serous ovarian cancer treatment subgroups. Study observations and caveats: Clonal relatedness tracked neoantigen level, and by trend copy number and mutation load.

The sequencing input was tumor tissue. This TCR was sampled from a human donor with high-grade serous ovarian cancer. This sequence joins TRBV5-1 and TRBJ2-6, with 8 bases identical to TRBD2. The CDR3 region has the DNA TGCGCCAGCAGCTTGGCCGGGGGGGCCGGGGCCAACGTCCTGACTTTC. Protein sequence: CASSLAGGAGANVLTF. Looking up the rest from reference TRBV5-1 and TRBJ2-6 gives the full variable domain: KAGVTQTPRYLIKTRGQQVTLSCSPISGHRSVSWYQQTPGQGLQFLFEYFSETQRNKGNFPGRFSGRQFSNSRSEMNVSTLELGDSALYLCASSLAGGAGANVLTFGAGSRLTVL.